The 10 T cell receptor beta chains given below trace back to one sample, sequenced in a study of blood T cell repertoires in COVID-19. Method: immunoSEQ multiplex PCR; TCRdb's copy keeps in-frame clones and lacks some. The table has 100,000 to 150,000 clones, about 91% seen once. Sequences were obtained from peripheral blood. Source of these receptors: a man in his fifties or sixties with acute or convalescent COVID-19.

The chain employs TRBV5-1 and TRBJ1-1; possible D gene TRBD1, 6 bases. In germline, CDR1 is SGHRS, CDR2 YFSETQ. This CDR3 is built from 14 residues. The ends were cut back, 1 base at V and 5 bases at J, with 12 bases in the middle. CDR3 protein: CASSLSVTGTEAFF. DNA of the CDR3: TGCGCCAGCAGCTTGTCGGTTACAGGGACTGAAGCTTTCTTT.

The chain carries TRBV27 and TRBJ1-1; tentatively, D is TRBD1 (5 bases). The CDR3 sequence is 14 residues long. V gave up 1 base and J gave up 4 bases, with 10 bases separating them. CDR1 MNHEY and CDR2 SMNVEV come from the germline V gene (reference sequence). The DNA for the CDR3 is TGTGCCAGCAGTTTATGGGGTAGGGGCACTGAAGCTTTCTTT. Translation: CASSLWGRGTEAFF.

The V and J genes are TRBV6-2 or TRBV6-3 and TRBJ1-2; D remains unclear. CDR1 and CDR2 (germline): MNHEY, SVGEGT. This CDR3 is 14 amino acids long. The ends were cut back, 6 bases at V and 10 bases at J, with 21 bases in the middle. Here the CDR3 reads CASSREQLTMDYTF. CDR3 in DNA: TGTGCCAGCAGCCGGGAGCAATTAACTATGGACTACACCTTC.

A single count supports this clone. The chain carries TRBV7-2 and TRBJ2-7; TRBD1 aligns across 10 bases. CDR3 size: 15 residues. After removal of 3 bases from V and 2 bases from J, the junction contained 4 bases not matched to a gene. Germline V gene lookup returns CDR1 SGHTA and CDR2 FQGNSA. The CDR3 sequence is CASSFRQGAPYEQYF. Here the CDR3 DNA reads TGTGCCAGCAGCTTCAGACAGGGGGCACCCTACGAGCAGTACTTC.

This clone appeared a few times. This chain connects TRBV6-2 or TRBV6-3 to TRBJ2-3, with 9 bases aligning to TRBD2. This CDR3 is 16 amino acids long. Trimming removed 5 bases from V and 3 bases from J; junction bases left unmatched: 9. Germline loops: CDR1 MNHEY, CDR2 SVGEGT. The DNA of the CDR3 is TGTGCCAGCAGTCCCGTTAGCGGGAGCGGGACAGATACGCAGTATTTT. Protein: CASSPVSGSGTDTQYF.

The chain joins TRBV3-1 (or the pseudogene TRBV3-2) to TRBJ1-2; no firm D call. CDR1 is LGHDT and CDR2 is YNNKEL in the germline V gene (reference sequence). The CDR3 totals 12 residues. The germline V and J ends were trimmed by 4 bases and 8 bases, with 11 bases remaining between them. CDR3 sequence: CASSLAGAGYTF. CDR3 DNA sequence: TGTGCCAGCAGCCTAGCGGGAGCCGGCTACACCTTC.

This sequence joins TRBV12-5 and TRBJ1-1; the D gene is possibly TRBD1 (6 bases). V was shortened by 5 bases and J by 12 bases, with 16 bases between the two germline ends. Germline V gene data show CDR1 as LGHNT and CDR2 as FRNRAP. The CDR3 spans 12 residues. CDR3 loop: CASGPLRGRSFF. The CDR3 DNA is TGTGCTAGTGGTCCCCTCAGGGGAAGATCTTTCTTT.

The chain couples TRBV29-1 to TRBJ2-1, with 7 bases that match TRBD2. The CDR3 spans 16 residues. Per germline, CDR1 SQVTM and CDR2 ANQGSEA. The V and J ends lost 1 base and 2 bases, in that order; junction bases with no gene match: 8. The DNA for the CDR3 is TGCAGCGTTGAAGGCCTCGCGGGAGTACCCTACAATGAGCAGTTCTTC. Translated, it gives CSVEGLAGVPYNEQFF.

The rearrangement links TRBV2 to TRBJ2-1; D unresolved. Germline V gene data show CDR1 as SNHLY and CDR2 as FYNNEI. CDR3 length equals 14 residues. V lost 7 bases, J lost 1 base, and 11 bases lay in between. The DNA for the CDR3 is TGTGCCAGCAATTTCGGGTATTCCTACAATGAGCAGTTCTTC. This sequence encodes CASNFGYSYNEQFF.

This chain uses TRBV12-3 or TRBV12-4 with TRBJ1-2; D ambiguous. This CDR3 has 11 residues. V was pared by 3 bases and J by 8 bases, with 7 bases between. The CDR3: CASSFGLGYTF. CDR3 nucleotide sequence: TGTGCCAGCAGTTTCGGTCTGGGCTACACCTTC.